This TCR beta chain appears in the sequencing data of a study of identical twins (dated by TCRdb to 2016 to 2017). Some background on the complete study: To test whether fetal clonotypes persist, this study deep-sequenced TCR alpha and beta repertoires from monozygotic twins, from unrelated adults of various ages, and from cord blood. To rule out contamination, the twin experiments were replicated at different times with different library preparation protocols. General conclusions and limits of the study: Conclusions relied on cross-sectional statistical analysis, since the same donors could not be followed over many years. In monozygotic twins, recombination models systematically underestimated out-of-frame TCR alpha sharing, but the models matched the sharing seen between unrelated individuals. Abundant cord blood beta clonotypes carried fewer insertions; young adult naive repertoires showed a weaker similar trend, while memory repertoires showed none. Out-of-frame TCR alpha sequences shared between twins showed an excess of low generation-probability sequences compared with coincidental sharing between unrelated individuals. Excess twin sharing in beta out-of-frame sequences was weaker because fewer shared sequences lowered the signal-to-noise ratio. Zero-insertion analyses could be partly confounded by invariant T cells such as MAIT and iNKT, although diverse VJ usage argued against such confounding for most clonotypes.

Libraries were built with 5' RACE. Sequenced on an Illumina HiSeq 2000. A universal primer binding site was added through template switching, and the final cDNA carried a unique molecular identifier so that TCR cDNA molecules could be counted accurately. First-strand cDNA for TCR alpha and beta chains was synthesized from specific primers in the conserved constant-segment region. To control for contamination, every cDNA library carried two barcodes: a SMART-Mk sample barcode plus Illumina barcodes. TruSeq adapter sequences and Illumina sample barcodes were added in two successive PCR steps. Sequencing of the TCR alpha and beta cDNA libraries was done on the Illumina HiSeq platform using custom primers. On the authors' methods: MiGEC was used to process raw reads and extract unique molecular identifiers, and MiXCR was used to find CDR3 positions. Recombination models were inferred per individual with the repgenHMM and IGoR tools using an EM algorithm. The tcR package in R was used for shared clonotype analysis, with sharing normalized by the product of cloneset sizes. To study raw recombination without the effects of thymic and clonal selection, out-of-frame nonproductive sequences were analyzed. The public reads were reprocessed in TCRdb via fastp at Q25 and MiXCR, keeping in-frame beta chains. All rows with the same CDR3 protein become a single entry with the most common DNA and genes. TCRdb, not the authors, supplied the V and J calls. The sample yields 550,000 to 700,000 distinct CDR3 sequences; roughly 9.9% were counted once. The biggest ten clones account for approximately 3% of the sample.

All donors were healthy Caucasians. The twin cohort comprised three pairs of female monozygotic twins, all aged roughly 18 to 30 years. The RNA used for TCR libraries was isolated from peripheral blood mononuclear cells. The CDR1 and CDR2 encoded by the germline V gene are SGHVS and FQNEAQ. Taken from cysteine to phenylalanine, the CDR3 has 15 residues. The sequence is cut down to CDR3 DNA, 45 bases in frame from base 1. Relative to germline, V is 5 bases shorter and J is 8 bases shorter, with 19 bases between their ends. Comment on this clonotype: The target of this receptor is not known. No quality values exist for individual bases; no much larger clone is one base distant.

The same sample was also studied in work on yellow fever vaccine responses in identical twins. According to the second study: According to the authors, the vaccine-induced T cell response in identical twins seemed to be partly convergent and partly specific to each individual. In the study, vaccine-responding T cell clones were precisely tracked in identical twins.

The origin of this receptor is a woman aged 18-30 years in good health. This chain joins TRBV7-8 to TRBJ2-1, with the D gene too uncertain to name. Sequencing used PBMCs. The CDR3 here reads CASSPSHDETHEQFF. Read as DNA, the sequence is TGTGCCAGCAGCCCAAGCCACGATGAAACCCATGAGCAGTTCTTC.